Each of the 3 T cell receptor beta chains below was sequenced from the same sample in a study of regulatory T cells in long-lasting Graves disease. Regarding time point: persistent/refractory GD, antithyroid drugs over 5 years with positive TRAb. From PBMCs, RNA was extracted and then used to make the TCR library. HTBI primers from iRepertoire and Arm-PCR of CDR3 regions yielded the TCR beta libraries. TCRdb redid the calling of the multiplex PCR reads with MiXCR, one entry per CDR3 protein. Among 400,000 to 500,000 distinct CDR3 sequences listed, around 23% were seen once. The sample here was peripheral blood mononuclear cells (PBMCs), taken when the disease was refractory, from a patient treated with antithyroid drugs. The receptors come from a female donor with Graves disease.

This clonotype was observed at least ten times. The V gene is TRBV28, the J gene TRBJ2-2; no clear D gene. The CDR3 has 13 residues. Germline CDR1 MDHEN, CDR2 SYDVKM. V was cut by 6 bases and J by 6 bases, with 11 bases left in between. The CDR3 nucleotides are TGTGCCAGCAGGGGTCTTCGATCCGGGGAGCTGTTTTTT. It codes for CASRGLRSGELFF.

This clonotype appeared once. This may be a read error: a much more frequent sequence differs by one nucleotide. This chain joins TRBV29-1 and TRBJ1-4; no clear D. The CDR3 runs 12 residues. Germline V CDR1 and CDR2: SQVTM, ANQGSEA. In DNA form, the CDR3 reads TGCAGCGTTGTGGGAAAACACGAAAGACTGTTTTTT. Translated, it gives CSVVGKHERLFF. The full variable domain, rest sourced from reference TRBV29-1 and TRBJ1-4, is SAVISQKPSRDICQRGTSLTIQCQVDSQVTMMFWYRQQPGQSLTLIATANQGSEATYESGFVIDKFPISRPNLTFSTLTVSNMSPEDSSIYLCSVVGKHERLFFGSGTQLSVL.

V usage is TRBV9 and J usage is TRBJ2-5; 7 bases are shared with TRBD2. This CDR3 has 16 amino acids. Looked up from germline, CDR1 is SGDLS and CDR2 is YYNGEE. V shed 0 bases, J shed 2 bases, and the junction held 7 bases outside the gene matches. This chain's CDR3 is CASSVASSSGQETQYF. CDR3 nucleotides: TGTGCCAGCAGCGTAGCATCTTCTAGCGGACAAGAGACCCAGTACTTC.